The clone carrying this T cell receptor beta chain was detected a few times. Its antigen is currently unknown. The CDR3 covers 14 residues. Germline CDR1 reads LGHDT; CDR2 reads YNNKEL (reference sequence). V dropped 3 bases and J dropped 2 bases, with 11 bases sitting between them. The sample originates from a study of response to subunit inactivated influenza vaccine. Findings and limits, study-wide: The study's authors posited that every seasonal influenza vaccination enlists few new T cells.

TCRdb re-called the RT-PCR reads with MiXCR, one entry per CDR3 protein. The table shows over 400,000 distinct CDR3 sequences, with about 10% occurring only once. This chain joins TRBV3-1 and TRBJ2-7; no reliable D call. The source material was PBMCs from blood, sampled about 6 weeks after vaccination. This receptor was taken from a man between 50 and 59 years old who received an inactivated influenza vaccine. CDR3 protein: CASSHRTRPYEQYF. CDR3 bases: TGTGCCAGCAGCCATCGGACCCGCCCCTACGAGCAGTACTTC.